This T cell receptor beta chain was found in a study of blood T cell repertoires in COVID-19 (dated by TCRdb to 2018 to 2021). Background for the entire study: The collaborator samples originated in the United States, Italy and Spain and spanned the acute and convalescent phases of COVID-19. Samples were obtained from the ongoing ImmuneRACE study (first 160 participants) and from about 1,300 subjects provided by 6 global collaborators. Where HLA class I and class II types were available, the types were taken from metadata supplied by the sample provider, not from assay-based typing. Subjects who had been exposed to COVID-19, were actively infected with it, or had recovered from it provided the deeply sampled blood TCRbeta repertoires that made up the dataset. A de-identified subject ID, COVID-19 status, age in years and sex were almost always included in the sample metadata. The material from the prospective study consisted of cDNA or gDNA derived from T cells, B-cell-depleted T cells, or PBMCs. The repertoires were made available in a free public database intended to serve as a resource for research on the immune response to SARS-CoV-2.

For this clone: Its recognized antigen is unknown. The input lacks base qualities; no much larger clone sits a single base away.

The collaborating institutions used their own protocols to collect whole blood in K2EDTA tubes. For TCRbeta analysis, collaborator samples were shipped as frozen whole blood, as isolated PBMCs, or as DNA extracted from either sample type. Here is what the overall study found, with its caveats: The amount of clinical and demographic metadata varied by source and participant and was provided uncurated.

The immunoSEQ Assay, a bias-controlled multiplex PCR, was used to amplify TCRbeta CDR3 regions from genomic DNA. The study's processing was this. Nucleated cell counts per sample were estimated from amplification of reference gene primers within the assay. To quantify the absolute abundance of each unique TCRbeta CDR3 rearrangement, sequence reads were collapsed and filtered. For each sample, productive Simpson clonality was calculated as the square root of Simpson's diversity index over productive rearrangements. Here the immuneACCESS table is served through TCRdb, limited to in-frame sequences with V and J called. Missing clones are a known gap in these copies; in checked studies unresolved V genes cover under half, and the rest lacks a known reason. The V and J calls and clone size were taken over from that table, and D and trimming were inferred from the DNA. The sample records about 380,000 clones, around 84% of which are singletons. The ten most abundant clones make up 3.5% to 4% of the sample.

Trimming at the junction amounts to 4 bases on V and 10 bases on J, and the germline ends lie 16 bases apart. The germline V gene (reference sequence) gives CDR1 as GTSNPN and CDR2 as SVGIG. The CDR3 spans 12 residues, from the cysteine through the phenylalanine. Here the CDR3 DNA is all that survives: 36 bases in frame from base 1. Source material: peripheral blood. This chain is built from TRBV30 and TRBJ1-2; no D gene can be assigned with confidence. The receptor comes from a woman in her late teens or twenties with acute or convalescent COVID-19. CDR3 region: CAWNLHPEDYTF. The base sequence is TGTGCCTGGAATTTACACCCCGAGGACTACACCTTC.